This T cell receptor (beta chain) came from a study of blood T cell repertoires in COVID-19. In the study overall: COVID-19 samples, acute and convalescent, were from the United States, Italy and Spain. Sample material is recorded as cDNA or gDNA derived from T cells, B-cell-depleted T cells, or PBMCs.

Original data processing: For nucleated cells, counts were estimated from reference gene primer amplification. The table came from immunoSEQ multiplex PCR; TCRdb's copy has only in-frame clones and leaves some out. The V and J calls and clone size come from that table; D and trimming were worked out from the DNA. The sample lists 85,000 to 110,000 clones; roughly 90% were seen once. The CDR3 is 15 amino acids. The J segment lost 2 bases and the V segment lost 2 bases, leaving 6 bases of the junction unmatched. Looked up from germline, CDR1 is SGHKS and CDR2 is YYEKEE (reference sequence). The material sequenced was peripheral blood. The TCR sequence derives from a woman in her sixties or seventies with acute or convalescent COVID-19. The chain carries TRBV5-5 and TRBJ2-7; 8 bases are a match to TRBD1. This CDR3 is CASSLYGTGTYEQYF. The CDR3 DNA sequence: TGTGCCAGCAGCTTATACGGGACAGGCACCTACGAGCAGTACTTC.